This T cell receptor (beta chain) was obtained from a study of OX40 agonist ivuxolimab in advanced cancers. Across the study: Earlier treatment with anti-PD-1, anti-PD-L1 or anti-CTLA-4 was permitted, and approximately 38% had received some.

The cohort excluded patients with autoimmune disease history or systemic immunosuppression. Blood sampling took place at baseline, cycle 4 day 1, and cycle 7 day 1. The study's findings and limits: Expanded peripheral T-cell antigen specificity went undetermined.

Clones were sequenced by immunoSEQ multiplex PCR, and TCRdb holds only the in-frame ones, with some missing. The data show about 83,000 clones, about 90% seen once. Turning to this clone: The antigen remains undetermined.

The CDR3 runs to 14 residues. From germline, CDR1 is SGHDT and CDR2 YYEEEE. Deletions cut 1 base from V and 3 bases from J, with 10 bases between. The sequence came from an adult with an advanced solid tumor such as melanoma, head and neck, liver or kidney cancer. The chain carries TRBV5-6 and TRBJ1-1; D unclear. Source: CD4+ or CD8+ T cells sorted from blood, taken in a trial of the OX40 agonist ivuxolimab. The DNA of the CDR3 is TGTGCCAGCAGCTTGTTGTTCGAGGACACTGAAGCTTTCTTT. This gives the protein CASSLLFEDTEAFF.